One sample yielded the 30 T cell receptor beta chains listed below, sequenced in a study of CXCR3-negative and CXCR3-positive naive CD8 T cells. The authors made the TRB cDNA libraries by 5' RACE using UMI labels. TCRdb processed the 5' RACE reads again and assigns one entry to each CDR3 protein, with no DNA. Its table records about 41,000 distinct CDR3 sequences. The material sequenced was naive CXCR3- CD8+ T cells from blood. Described subset: CD45RO-CCR7+CD27+CD95- naive CD8+ T cells lacking CXCR3 (TNR3-). The receptor source for this set is a human donor in good health. Some clones in this sample may be carry-over from other donors' samples.

The rearrangement uses TRBV3-1 and TRBJ2-3. Per the germline V gene, CDR1 is LGHDT and CDR2 is YNNKEL (reference sequence). The CDR3 consists of 15 residues. The CDR3 is CASSQEGYGTDTQYF.

The chain is built from TRBV20-1 and TRBJ1-6; the D call from TCRdb, TRBD1, cannot be confirmed without DNA. This CDR3 comprises 15 residues. The germline V gene has CDR1 DFQATT and CDR2 SNEGSKA (reference sequence). CDR3 residues: CSAITPGQDLGALHF.

The chain joins TRBV9 to TRBJ1-1. CDR1 SGDLS and CDR2 YYNGEE come from the germline V gene. The CDR3 totals 15 residues. The CDR3 here is CASSVGSLGNTEAFF.

The genes are TRBV7-9 and TRBJ2-7; the D call from TCRdb, TRBD2, cannot be confirmed without DNA. The CDR3 has 13 amino acids. Germline V CDR1 and CDR2: SEHNR, FQNEAQ (reference sequence). The CDR3 sequence: CASSSGTSYEQYF.

This sequence joins TRBV6-5 and TRBJ2-7; no DNA is available, so the TRBD2 call from TCRdb remains unchecked. From germline, CDR1 is MNHEY and CDR2 SVGAGI. The CDR3 spans 13 residues. CDR3 sequence: CASSKPERYEQYF.

This chain joins TRBV25-1 and TRBJ2-7; TCRdb's assignment of TRBD2 cannot be checked, as there is no DNA. Germline CDR1 reads MGHDK; CDR2 reads SYGVNS. There are 14 residues in the CDR3. The CDR3 sequence is CASSERGRAHEQYF.

The CDR3 spells CASSSLAGAPDTQYF. The V and J genes are TRBV7-2 and TRBJ2-3; TCRdb returns TRBD2, unconfirmable since there is no DNA. Germline lookup yields CDR1 SGHTA and CDR2 FQGNSA. The CDR3 extends over 15 amino acids. The whole variable domain, filled in from reference TRBV7-2 and TRBJ2-3, reads GAGVSQSPSNKVTEKGKDVELRCDPISGHTALYWYRQSLGQGLEFLIYFQGNSAPDKSGLPSDRFSAERTGGSVSTLTIQRTQQEDSAVYLCASSSLAGAPDTQYFGPGTRLTVL.

The chain employs TRBV11-1 and TRBJ2-7; TCRdb designates TRBD1, a call that cannot be tested without DNA. This CDR3 contains 17 residues. Germline lookup yields CDR1 SGHAT and CDR2 FQDESV (reference sequence). CDR3 amino acids: CASSHPGQGQISYEQYF.

The chain links TRBV12-3 or TRBV12-4 to TRBJ2-7; TCRdb gives TRBD1 as the D gene, but with no DNA this cannot be confirmed. The CDR3 runs to 16 residues. The CDR3 sequence: CASSLSSGTFSYEQYF.

The chain is built from TRBV19 and TRBJ2-7. The CDR3 is 14 residues long. Germline V CDR1 and CDR2: LNHDA, SQIVND (reference sequence). CDR3: CASSVDGGTYEQYF. The complete variable domain, with remaining parts taken from reference TRBV19 and TRBJ2-7, reads DGGITQSPKYLFRKEGQNVTLSCEQNLNHDAMYWYRQDPGQGLRLIYYSQIVNDFQKGDIAEGYSVSREKKESFPLTVTSAQKNPTAFYLCASSVDGGTYEQYFGPGTRLTVT.

This rearrangement joins TRBV11-2 to TRBJ2-7; the TCRdb call, TRBD1, lacks DNA for checking. From germline, CDR1 is SGHAT and CDR2 FQNNGV. This CDR3 comprises 15 residues. CDR3 sequence: CASRSDRSLSYEQYF.

The chain links TRBV19 to TRBJ2-4; TCRdb outputs TRBD1, but without DNA this stays unchecked. Per germline, CDR1 LNHDA and CDR2 SQIVND (reference sequence). This CDR3 has 14 residues. CDR3 region: CASSSRVGKIRQYF.

The chain couples TRBV29-1 to TRBJ2-7; checking the TCRdb D call of TRBD1 is not possible without DNA. The CDR3 extends over 15 amino acids. Germline V gene lookup returns CDR1 SQVTM and CDR2 ANQGSEA. This CDR3 reads CSVEGGTPHGNEQYF.

The chain has TRBV9 and TRBJ2-1; there is no DNA to check the TCRdb D call of TRBD1. The germline V gene encodes CDR1 SGDLS and CDR2 YYNGEE. The CDR3 runs to 16 residues. CDR3 sequence: CASSLEIGTDYNEQFF.

This chain connects TRBV9 to TRBJ1-1. Germline CDR1 and CDR2: SGDLS and YYNGEE. The CDR3 contains 15 residues. The CDR3 reads CASSGPAWENTEAFF.

The chain is built from TRBV29-1 and TRBJ2-3; TCRdb indicates TRBD1, and absent DNA this call remains unverified. Germline V gives CDR1 SQVTM, CDR2 ANQGSEA. CDR3 length equals 14 residues. This CDR3 is CSVEGLQGIDTQYF.

The chain has TRBV7-9 and TRBJ2-2. This CDR3 is 12 amino acids long. CDR1 and CDR2 (germline): SEHNR, FQNEAQ (reference sequence). CDR3 protein: CASSHSTGELFF.

V and J are TRBV14 and TRBJ2-7; the D gene TCRdb calls, TRBD2, cannot be checked with no DNA. This CDR3 is 14 amino acids long. Germline lookup yields CDR1 SGHDN and CDR2 FVKESK. CDR3 loop: CASSPPEDPIEQYF.

This rearrangement joins TRBV11-2 to TRBJ2-7; as DNA is missing, the TRBD2 call by TCRdb cannot be tested. The CDR3 loop spans 14 amino acids. Germline loops: CDR1 SGHAT, CDR2 FQNNGV. The CDR3 is CASSFSGGEDEQYF.

V and J are TRBV2 and TRBJ2-5; with no DNA, the TCRdb D assignment of TRBD1 cannot be verified. From germline, CDR1 is SNHLY and CDR2 FYNNEI. The CDR3 is 14 residues long. The CDR3 sequence: CASGEAGGQETQYF.

The rearrangement joins TRBV11-3 to TRBJ2-3; TCRdb designates TRBD2, a call that cannot be tested without DNA. The CDR3 covers 15 residues. Germline-derived CDR1 and CDR2 are SGHNT and YENEEA. The CDR3 here is CASSLLTSGSDTQYF.

The chain recombines TRBV7-8 with TRBJ2-2. The germline V gene encodes CDR1 SGHVS and CDR2 FQNEAQ. CDR3 length: 15 amino acids. The chain's CDR3 is CASSLLLSDTGELFF.

This chain connects TRBV12-3 or TRBV12-4 to TRBJ1-2. CDR3 length equals 13 residues. The chain's CDR3 is CASSFGGAIGYTF.

The chain recombines TRBV20-1 with TRBJ2-1; checking the TCRdb D call of TRBD2 is not possible without DNA. Looked up from germline, CDR1 is DFQATT and CDR2 is SNEGSKA (reference sequence). The length of the CDR3 is 15 residues. The CDR3 is CSARLAGELYNEQFF.

The chain links TRBV6-2 or TRBV6-3 to TRBJ1-5; no DNA is available, so the TRBD1 call from TCRdb remains unchecked. Germline V gives CDR1 MNHEY, CDR2 SVGEGT. The CDR3 runs to 15 residues. The CDR3 region is CASSYSGQTNQPQHF.

This chain joins TRBV12-3 or TRBV12-4 and TRBJ1-1; TCRdb returns TRBD1, unconfirmable since there is no DNA. The CDR3 length is 12 residues. CDR3 amino acids: CASEGAGGGAFF.

This chain links TRBV28 with TRBJ2-6; TCRdb indicates TRBD1, and absent DNA this call remains unverified. The V gene's germline CDR1 is MDHEN and CDR2 SYDVKM. The length of the CDR3 is 18 residues. This CDR3 is CASSYEDTTPSGANVLTF.

This sequence joins TRBV29-1 and TRBJ2-1; TCRdb's D call of TRBD1 is untestable without DNA. Germline CDR1 reads SQVTM; CDR2 reads ANQGSEA. This CDR3 contains 13 residues. The CDR3 reads CSVEGGGRNEQFF.

The chain links TRBV12-3 or TRBV12-4 to TRBJ2-3. The CDR3 consists of 12 residues. This CDR3 reads CASSLLGDTQYF.

J is TRBJ2-6 and V is TRBV4-3; the TCRdb D gene call, TRBD1, has no DNA to confirm it. Per the germline V gene, CDR1 is LGHNA and CDR2 is YSLEER. This CDR3 region has 20 residues. The CDR3 sequence: CASRPHVNRESLSGANVLTF.